This is a list of T cell receptor beta chains from one sample in a study of blood T cell repertoires in COVID-19. Clones were sequenced by immunoSEQ multiplex PCR, and TCRdb holds only the in-frame ones, with some missing. There are about 80,000 clones in the sample; roughly 82% occur only once, and more than 10% lies in the top ten. The sequenced sample was peripheral blood. These receptors were collected from a man older than 75 with acute or convalescent COVID-19. Each CDR3 is given with its conserved first and last residue. The order of the fields is J gene, clone size, D gene, V gene, CDR3 protein, CDR3 DNA. D genes are given only for firm matches. Some rows have no size entry. The others give once, few or many, or a class for an expanded clone.

j_gene: TRBJ2-5
abundance: once
d_gene: TRBD2
v_gene: TRBV24-1
CDR3aa: CATTQPGTSFWETQYF
CDR3nt: TGTGCCACCACCCAGCCAGGGACTAGCTTTTGGGAGACCCAGTACTTC

j_gene: TRBJ2-5
abundance: few
d_gene: TRBD2
v_gene: TRBV5-1
CDR3aa: CASGTGGAGETQYF
CDR3nt: TGCGCCAGCGGAACCGGGGGGGCCGGTGAGACCCAGTACTTC

j_gene: TRBJ2-1
abundance: .
d_gene: .
v_gene: TRBV7-3
CDR3aa: CASSLYGGPYNEQFF
CDR3nt: TGTGCCAGCAGCTTATACGGGGGGCCCTACAATGAGCAGTTCTTC

j_gene: TRBJ2-1
abundance: once
d_gene: TRBD1
v_gene: TRBV19
CDR3aa: CATANPGQGYNEQFF
CDR3nt: TGTGCCACCGCTAATCCGGGACAGGGTTACAATGAGCAGTTCTTC

j_gene: TRBJ2-1
abundance: .
d_gene: TRBD2
v_gene: TRBV7-3
CDR3aa: CASSLTSASGGARAYNEQFF
CDR3nt: TGTGCCAGCAGCTTAACGTCGGCTAGCGGGGGTGCCAGGGCCTACAATGAGCAGTTCTTC

j_gene: TRBJ1-4
abundance: .
d_gene: .
v_gene: TRBV5-6
CDR3aa: CASSKGPREKLFF
CDR3nt: TGTGCCAGCAGCAAGGGCCCGAGGGAGAAACTGTTTTTT

j_gene: TRBJ1-2
abundance: .
d_gene: TRBD1
v_gene: TRBV6-5
CDR3aa: CASGSPQGLGYGYTF
CDR3nt: TGTGCCAGCGGATCTCCACAGGGGCTGGGCTATGGCTACACCTTC

j_gene: TRBJ1-4
abundance: .
d_gene: .
v_gene: TRBV4-2
CDR3aa: CASSQGPGEGEKLFF
CDR3nt: TGTGCCAGCAGCCAAGGTCCAGGGGAAGGAGAAAAACTGTTTTTT

j_gene: TRBJ1-1
abundance: .
d_gene: .
v_gene: TRBV7-8
CDR3aa: CASSRTKTGTEAFF
CDR3nt: TGTGCCAGCAGCCGAACTAAGACAGGCACTGAAGCTTTCTTT

j_gene: TRBJ1-4
abundance: .
d_gene: TRBD1
v_gene: TRBV4-1
CDR3aa: CASSPPGQAVRKLFF
CDR3nt: TGCGCCAGCAGCCCGCCGGGACAGGCCGTGAGGAAACTGTTTTTT

j_gene: TRBJ2-3
abundance: .
d_gene: .
v_gene: TRBV10-1
CDR3aa: CASSESVAPRDTQYF
CDR3nt: TGCGCCAGCAGTGAGTCGGTGGCTCCCCGAGATACGCAGTATTTT

j_gene: TRBJ1-2
abundance: .
d_gene: TRBD1
v_gene: TRBV7-2
CDR3aa: CASSFNRGRNGYTF
CDR3nt: TGTGCCAGCAGCTTTAACAGGGGGCGAAATGGCTACACCTTC

j_gene: TRBJ1-2
abundance: .
d_gene: TRBD1
v_gene: TRBV5-6
CDR3aa: CASNLGQGTRGYTF
CDR3nt: TGTGCCAGCAACCTAGGACAGGGGACACGTGGCTACACCTTC

j_gene: TRBJ2-1
abundance: .
d_gene: TRBD1
v_gene: TRBV5-1
CDR3aa: CASSYLTGAYNEQFF
CDR3nt: TGCGCCAGCAGCTACCTGACAGGGGCCTACAATGAGCAGTTCTTC

j_gene: TRBJ1-1
abundance: .
d_gene: .
v_gene: TRBV7-3
CDR3aa: CASSLQENTEAFF
CDR3nt: TGTGCCAGCAGCTTACAGGAGAACACTGAAGCTTTCTTT

j_gene: TRBJ2-7
abundance: .
d_gene: TRBD2
v_gene: TRBV4-1
CDR3aa: CASSRLSRTSGGYEQYF
CDR3nt: TGCGCCAGCAGCCGCCTTTCCCGGACTAGCGGGGGCTACGAGCAGTACTTC

j_gene: TRBJ1-6
abundance: .
d_gene: TRBD1
v_gene: TRBV9
CDR3aa: CASSVEGQGNSPLHF
CDR3nt: TGTGCCAGCAGCGTAGAGGGACAGGGTAATTCACCCCTCCACTTT

j_gene: TRBJ1-3
abundance: .
d_gene: .
v_gene: TRBV6-5
CDR3aa: CASSYAGAGNTIYF
CDR3nt: TGTGCCAGCAGTTACGCGGGGGCTGGAAACACCATATATTTT

j_gene: TRBJ1-1
abundance: .
d_gene: .
v_gene: TRBV3-1/TRBV3-2
CDR3aa: CASSQGQALAFF
CDR3nt: TGTGCCAGCAGCCAAGGGCAGGCCCTGGCTTTCTTT

j_gene: TRBJ2-3
abundance: .
d_gene: .
v_gene: TRBV20-1
CDR3aa: CSASVGEARADTQYF
CDR3nt: TGCAGTGCTAGTGTAGGGGAAGCTAGGGCAGATACGCAGTATTTT

j_gene: TRBJ2-1
abundance: few
d_gene: TRBD2
v_gene: TRBV7-9
CDR3aa: CASSFGTSGTNEQFF
CDR3nt: TGTGCCAGCAGCTTCGGGACTAGCGGCACCAATGAGCAGTTCTTC

j_gene: TRBJ1-2
abundance: .
d_gene: TRBD1
v_gene: TRBV14
CDR3aa: CASSILGTDNGYTF
CDR3nt: TGTGCCAGCAGCATTCTCGGGACAGACAATGGCTACACCTTC

j_gene: TRBJ2-1
abundance: .
d_gene: TRBD1
v_gene: TRBV5-1
CDR3aa: CASSLGQGASYNEQFF
CDR3nt: TGCGCCAGCAGCTTGGGTCAGGGGGCTTCCTACAATGAGCAGTTCTTC

j_gene: TRBJ1-5
abundance: .
d_gene: TRBD1
v_gene: TRBV12-3/TRBV12-4
CDR3aa: CASSQTGEPQHF
CDR3nt: TGTGCCAGCAGCCAGACAGGGGAGCCCCAGCATTTT

j_gene: TRBJ1-5
abundance: .
d_gene: .
v_gene: TRBV6-1
CDR3aa: CASSELLSGGGNSNQPQHF
CDR3nt: TGTGCCAGCAGTGAACTCCTCTCCGGGGGGGGGAATAGCAATCAGCCCCAGCATTTT

j_gene: TRBJ2-7
abundance: .
d_gene: TRBD2
v_gene: TRBV4-2
CDR3aa: CASSQTLAGGYEQYF
CDR3nt: TGTGCCAGCAGCCAAACACTAGCGGGGGGATACGAGCAGTACTTC

j_gene: TRBJ2-7
abundance: .
d_gene: TRBD1
v_gene: TRBV3-1/TRBV3-2
CDR3aa: CASSNRQGFYEQYF
CDR3nt: TGTGCCAGCAGCAATCGACAGGGGTTCTACGAGCAGTACTTC

j_gene: TRBJ2-7
abundance: .
d_gene: .
v_gene: TRBV12-3/TRBV12-4
CDR3aa: CASSLAGDEQYF
CDR3nt: TGTGCCAGCAGTTTAGCCGGGGACGAGCAGTACTTC

j_gene: TRBJ2-5
abundance: many
d_gene: TRBD2
v_gene: TRBV12-5
CDR3aa: CASGSGLAVQETQYF
CDR3nt: TGTGCTAGTGGTTCGGGACTAGCGGTTCAAGAGACCCAGTACTTC

j_gene: TRBJ1-5
abundance: .
d_gene: TRBD1
v_gene: TRBV19
CDR3aa: CASDPGQGYNQPQHF
CDR3nt: TGTGCCAGTGACCCGGGACAGGGGTACAATCAGCCCCAGCATTTT

j_gene: TRBJ1-3
abundance: .
d_gene: .
v_gene: TRBV11-2
CDR3aa: CASSSGFSGNTIYF
CDR3nt: TGTGCCAGCAGCTCAGGGTTCTCTGGAAACACCATATATTTT

j_gene: TRBJ1-5
abundance: .
d_gene: .
v_gene: TRBV19
CDR3aa: CASSFPVGNQPQHF
CDR3nt: TGTGCCAGTAGTTTTCCGGTGGGCAATCAGCCCCAGCATTTT

j_gene: TRBJ1-4
abundance: .
d_gene: TRBD1
v_gene: TRBV18
CDR3aa: CASSPLEDRGREKLFF
CDR3nt: TGTGCCAGCTCACCATTGGAAGACAGGGGCCGTGAAAAACTGTTTTTT

j_gene: TRBJ2-7
abundance: .
d_gene: TRBD1
v_gene: TRBV5-6
CDR3aa: CASSLVGDRRFYEQYF
CDR3nt: TGTGCCAGCAGCTTGGTTGGGGACAGGAGATTCTACGAGCAGTACTTC

j_gene: TRBJ2-5
abundance: .
d_gene: TRBD1
v_gene: TRBV6-6
CDR3aa: CASSDGQGRGETQYF
CDR3nt: TGTGCCAGCAGCGACGGACAGGGGCGGGGGGAGACCCAGTACTTC

j_gene: TRBJ1-6
abundance: .
d_gene: TRBD1
v_gene: TRBV6-1
CDR3aa: CASSEAAGGSSYNSPLHF
CDR3nt: TGTGCCAGCAGTGAAGCGGCAGGGGGAAGCTCCTATAATTCACCCCTCCACTTT

j_gene: TRBJ1-3
abundance: .
d_gene: TRBD1
v_gene: TRBV9
CDR3aa: CASSYTGDPGNTIYF
CDR3nt: TGTGCCAGCAGCTATACAGGGGATCCTGGAAACACCATATATTTT

j_gene: TRBJ1-3
abundance: .
d_gene: TRBD1
v_gene: TRBV28
CDR3aa: CASSLGQAGNTIYF
CDR3nt: TGTGCCAGCAGTTTGGGACAGGCCGGAAACACCATATATTTT

j_gene: TRBJ2-5
abundance: .
d_gene: TRBD1
v_gene: TRBV11-2
CDR3aa: CASSSSGGGQYF
CDR3nt: TGTGCCAGCAGCTCCTCAGGGGGTGGCCAGTACTTC

j_gene: TRBJ2-1
abundance: .
d_gene: TRBD1
v_gene: TRBV6-5
CDR3aa: CASSQGTGVNNEQFF
CDR3nt: TGTGCCAGCAGCCAAGGGACAGGGGTAAACAATGAGCAGTTCTTC

j_gene: TRBJ1-1
abundance: .
d_gene: TRBD1
v_gene: TRBV5-1
CDR3aa: CASSVTGANTEAFF
CDR3nt: TGCGCCAGCAGCGTTACAGGGGCGAACACTGAAGCTTTCTTT

j_gene: TRBJ1-2
abundance: .
d_gene: .
v_gene: TRBV5-1
CDR3aa: CASRPAGGRGDNYGYTF
CDR3nt: TGCGCCAGCAGGCCTGCGGGGGGCCGAGGAGATAACTATGGCTACACCTTC

j_gene: TRBJ1-1
abundance: few
d_gene: TRBD1
v_gene: TRBV11-1
CDR3aa: CASSRGQGADEAFF
CDR3nt: TGTGCCAGCAGCCGAGGACAGGGGGCAGATGAAGCTTTCTTT

j_gene: TRBJ1-5
abundance: .
d_gene: .
v_gene: TRBV21-1
CDR3aa: CASSKAGQRNQPQHF
CDR3nt: TGTGCCAGCAGCAAAGCCGGACAGAGGAATCAGCCCCAGCATTTT

j_gene: TRBJ2-7
abundance: once
d_gene: .
v_gene: TRBV3-1/TRBV3-2
CDR3aa: CASSPRVTYEQYF
CDR3nt: TGTGCCAGCAGCCCCCGGGTGACCTACGAGCAGTACTTC

j_gene: TRBJ1-2
abundance: .
d_gene: .
v_gene: TRBV30
CDR3aa: CAWTGGHYGYTF
CDR3nt: TGTGCCTGGACAGGAGGCCACTATGGCTACACCTTC

j_gene: TRBJ2-7
abundance: .
d_gene: TRBD1
v_gene: TRBV7-8
CDR3aa: CASSLGRGDRGHEQYF
CDR3nt: TGTGCCAGCAGCTTAGGCCGAGGGGACAGGGGCCACGAGCAGTACTTC

j_gene: TRBJ1-1
abundance: .
d_gene: TRBD1
v_gene: TRBV5-1
CDR3aa: CASRKQGDTEAFF
CDR3nt: TGCGCCAGCCGAAAACAGGGGGACACTGAAGCTTTCTTT

j_gene: TRBJ1-1
abundance: .
d_gene: .
v_gene: TRBV12-3/TRBV12-4
CDR3aa: CASSSVRNTEAFF
CDR3nt: TGTGCCAGCAGTTCGGTTAGGAACACTGAAGCTTTCTTT

j_gene: TRBJ2-1
abundance: .
d_gene: .
v_gene: TRBV6-5
CDR3aa: CASSRDRYNEQFF
CDR3nt: TGTGCCAGCAGTCGAGACAGGTACAATGAGCAGTTCTTC

j_gene: TRBJ2-7
abundance: few
d_gene: TRBD2
v_gene: TRBV6-5
CDR3aa: CASTLGEGRQQYF
CDR3nt: TGTGCCAGCACCCTAGGGGAGGGGCGGCAGCAGTACTTC

j_gene: TRBJ2-3
abundance: .
d_gene: .
v_gene: TRBV11-2
CDR3aa: CASSFLPSTDTQYF
CDR3nt: TGTGCCAGCAGCTTCCTACCTAGCACAGATACGCAGTATTTT

j_gene: TRBJ1-2
abundance: .
d_gene: .
v_gene: TRBV19
CDR3aa: CDAVLVGVNYGYTF
CDR3nt: TGTGACGCGGTTTTGGTCGGGGTTAACTATGGCTACACCTTC

j_gene: TRBJ2-7
abundance: few
d_gene: TRBD1
v_gene: TRBV23-1
CDR3aa: CASSQSTRDSNSYEQYF
CDR3nt: TGCGCCAGCAGTCAGTCTACCCGGGACAGTAACTCCTACGAGCAGTACTTC

j_gene: TRBJ1-2
abundance: .
d_gene: .
v_gene: TRBV5-5
CDR3aa: CASSFNGGNYGYTF
CDR3nt: TGTGCCAGCAGCTTTAACGGAGGGAACTATGGCTACACCTTC

j_gene: TRBJ2-1
abundance: .
d_gene: TRBD2
v_gene: TRBV5-1
CDR3aa: CASSSLAGGGYEQFF
CDR3nt: TGCGCCAGCAGCTCACTAGCGGGGGGTGGCTATGAGCAGTTCTTC

j_gene: TRBJ2-7
abundance: .
d_gene: .
v_gene: TRBV5-4
CDR3aa: CASRRDSSYEQYF
CDR3nt: TGTGCCAGCAGGCGGGACAGCTCCTACGAGCAGTACTTC